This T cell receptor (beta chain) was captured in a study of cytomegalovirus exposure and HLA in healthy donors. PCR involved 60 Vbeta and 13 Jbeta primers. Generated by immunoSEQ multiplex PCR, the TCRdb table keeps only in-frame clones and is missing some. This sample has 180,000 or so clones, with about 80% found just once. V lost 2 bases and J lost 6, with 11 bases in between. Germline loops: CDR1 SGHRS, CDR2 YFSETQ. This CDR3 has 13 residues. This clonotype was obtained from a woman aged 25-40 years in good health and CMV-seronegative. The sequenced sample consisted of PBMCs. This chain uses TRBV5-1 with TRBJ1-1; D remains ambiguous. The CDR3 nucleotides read TGCGCCAGCAGCTTTTTCGGGTCCGCTGAAGCTTTCTTT. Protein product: CASSFFGSAEAFF.